The clone carrying this T cell receptor (beta chain) came up once. This sample was taken from a study of blood T cell repertoires in COVID-19. Study-level background: PBMCs, B-cell-depleted T cells, or T cells provided the cDNA or gDNA that made up the material.

Germline V lookup: CDR1 ENHRY, CDR2 SYGVKD. The CDR3 is 15 amino acids. V dropped 2 bases and J dropped 5; count of bases not matched to a gene: 5. Using immunoSEQ multiplex PCR, the repertoire was profiled, and TCRdb retains in-frame clones only, with some absent. The sample lists over 150,000 clones, around 86% occurring once. The clonotype comes from a man in his fifties or sixties with COVID-19, enrolled during active disease. The chain couples TRBV10-3 to TRBJ1-1; 10 bases match TRBD1. The sequenced sample was peripheral blood. The CDR3 loop is CAISERDRGGTEAFF. The CDR3 DNA reads TGTGCCATCAGTGAGCGGGACAGGGGAGGAACTGAAGCTTTCTTT.